The 7 T cell receptor beta chains below all came from one sample that was sequenced in a study of blood T cell repertoires in COVID-19. Data came from immunoSEQ multiplex PCR; TCRdb stores just in-frame clones and leaves some out. There are about 250,000 clones in the sample; approximately 85% occur only once, and roughly 5.2% lies in the top ten. The sequenced sample was peripheral blood. The origin of the receptors is a woman older than 75 with COVID-19, enrolled during active disease.

With regard to this clone: This specimen includes other DNA sequences encoding the same CDR3. The V and J genes are TRBV2 and TRBJ1-5; TRBD1 matches 8 bases. The ends lost 6 bases at V and 2 bases at J; junction bases unmatched: 0. Germline V gene sequence: CDR1 SNHLY, CDR2 FYNNEI. This CDR3 comprises 13 residues. The CDR3 loop reads CASRDRGNQPQHF. The CDR3 DNA is TGTGCCAGCAGGGACAGGGGCAATCAGCCCCAGCATTTT.

This rearrangement joins TRBV14 to TRBJ2-1, with TRBD1 matching over 7 bases. CDR1 and CDR2 (germline): SGHDN, FVKESK. The CDR3 is made up of 13 amino acids. The V and J ends lost 5 bases and 11 bases, in that order; junction bases with no gene match: 9. CDR3 coding DNA: TGTGCCAGCAGCATCCAAGACAGGGTACAGCAGTTCTTC. This codes for CASSIQDRVQQFF.

This clone was seen only once. The CDR3 loop is CASSVGTKTDTQYF. CDR3 in DNA: TGTGCCAGCAGCGTCGGGACTAAAACAGATACGCAGTATTTT. This chain joins TRBV7-8 and TRBJ2-3, with TRBD2 matching over 7 bases. The CDR3 is made up of 14 amino acids. The J segment lost 3 bases and the V segment lost 5 bases, leaving 5 bases of the junction unmatched. Germline CDR1 reads SGHVS; CDR2 reads FQNEAQ.

V gene TRBV7-9 combines with J gene TRBJ2-5; TRBD2 aligns across 8 bases. Germline V gene sequence: CDR1 SEHNR, CDR2 FQNEAQ (reference sequence). V lost 5 bases to trimming and J lost 1 base; unmatched junction nucleotides: 6. The CDR3 runs to 15 residues. The CDR3 region is CASSPELAVQETQYF. In nucleotides, the CDR3 is TGTGCCAGCAGCCCCGAACTAGCGGTCCAAGAGACCCAGTACTTC.

The genes are TRBV30 and TRBJ1-6; the D gene is possibly TRBD1 (5 bases). The V gene's germline CDR1 is GTSNPN and CDR2 SVGIG (reference sequence). V gave up 2 bases and J gave up 7 bases, with 12 bases separating them. This CDR3 is 14 amino acids long. The CDR3 bases are TGTGCCTGGAGTAGCGACGGGGGGAATTCACCCCTCCACTTT. As protein: CAWSSDGGNSPLHF.

The chain joins TRBV5-1 to TRBJ2-1; 15 bases align to TRBD2. The CDR3 is 18 amino acids. Germline loops: CDR1 SGHRS, CDR2 YFSETQ. Trimming at V came to 4 bases and at J to 3 bases, leaving 8 bases not matched to a gene. The CDR3 loop reads CASSPEGTSGGNYNEQFF. The CDR3 region has the DNA TGCGCCAGCAGCCCGGAAGGGACTAGCGGGGGGAACTACAATGAGCAGTTCTTC.

This chain links TRBV5-4 with TRBJ2-3; a possible D gene is TRBD2 (5 bases). The CDR3 loop spans 13 amino acids. Germline lookup yields CDR1 SGHNT and CDR2 YYREEE (reference sequence). Deletions cut 3 bases from V and 6 bases from J, with 11 bases between. The CDR3 DNA reads as TGTGCCAGCAGCTCCGGGGAGTCGGATACGCAGTATTTT. Translating gives CASSSGESDTQYF.